This paragraph covers one TCR beta chain sequence. Original processing methods: Amplification of reference gene primers was used by the study to estimate nucleated cell counts. Sequenced by immunoSEQ multiplex PCR; TCRdb stores in-frame clones only, minus some. V and J calls and clone size are as listed in that table; D and trimming were resolved from the DNA. This table has about 280,000 clones, almost 85% appearing once. This sample stems from a study of blood T cell repertoires in COVID-19. Across the whole study: Sites across the United States, Italy and Spain contributed samples from acute and convalescent COVID-19. Sample material is recorded as cDNA or gDNA derived from T cells, B-cell-depleted T cells, or PBMCs.

This CDR3 has 11 residues. Trimming removed 6 bases from V and 6 bases from J; junction bases left unmatched: 0. Per germline, CDR1 SQVTM and CDR2 ANQGSEA. The sample consisted of peripheral blood. The TCR comes from a man aged 45-60 years with active or convalescent COVID-19. J is TRBJ2-3 and V is TRBV29-1; TRBD1 matches 10 bases. The CDR3 here is CSVDRGDTQYF. CDR3 nucleotide sequence: TGCAGCGTGGACAGGGGGGATACGCAGTATTTT.